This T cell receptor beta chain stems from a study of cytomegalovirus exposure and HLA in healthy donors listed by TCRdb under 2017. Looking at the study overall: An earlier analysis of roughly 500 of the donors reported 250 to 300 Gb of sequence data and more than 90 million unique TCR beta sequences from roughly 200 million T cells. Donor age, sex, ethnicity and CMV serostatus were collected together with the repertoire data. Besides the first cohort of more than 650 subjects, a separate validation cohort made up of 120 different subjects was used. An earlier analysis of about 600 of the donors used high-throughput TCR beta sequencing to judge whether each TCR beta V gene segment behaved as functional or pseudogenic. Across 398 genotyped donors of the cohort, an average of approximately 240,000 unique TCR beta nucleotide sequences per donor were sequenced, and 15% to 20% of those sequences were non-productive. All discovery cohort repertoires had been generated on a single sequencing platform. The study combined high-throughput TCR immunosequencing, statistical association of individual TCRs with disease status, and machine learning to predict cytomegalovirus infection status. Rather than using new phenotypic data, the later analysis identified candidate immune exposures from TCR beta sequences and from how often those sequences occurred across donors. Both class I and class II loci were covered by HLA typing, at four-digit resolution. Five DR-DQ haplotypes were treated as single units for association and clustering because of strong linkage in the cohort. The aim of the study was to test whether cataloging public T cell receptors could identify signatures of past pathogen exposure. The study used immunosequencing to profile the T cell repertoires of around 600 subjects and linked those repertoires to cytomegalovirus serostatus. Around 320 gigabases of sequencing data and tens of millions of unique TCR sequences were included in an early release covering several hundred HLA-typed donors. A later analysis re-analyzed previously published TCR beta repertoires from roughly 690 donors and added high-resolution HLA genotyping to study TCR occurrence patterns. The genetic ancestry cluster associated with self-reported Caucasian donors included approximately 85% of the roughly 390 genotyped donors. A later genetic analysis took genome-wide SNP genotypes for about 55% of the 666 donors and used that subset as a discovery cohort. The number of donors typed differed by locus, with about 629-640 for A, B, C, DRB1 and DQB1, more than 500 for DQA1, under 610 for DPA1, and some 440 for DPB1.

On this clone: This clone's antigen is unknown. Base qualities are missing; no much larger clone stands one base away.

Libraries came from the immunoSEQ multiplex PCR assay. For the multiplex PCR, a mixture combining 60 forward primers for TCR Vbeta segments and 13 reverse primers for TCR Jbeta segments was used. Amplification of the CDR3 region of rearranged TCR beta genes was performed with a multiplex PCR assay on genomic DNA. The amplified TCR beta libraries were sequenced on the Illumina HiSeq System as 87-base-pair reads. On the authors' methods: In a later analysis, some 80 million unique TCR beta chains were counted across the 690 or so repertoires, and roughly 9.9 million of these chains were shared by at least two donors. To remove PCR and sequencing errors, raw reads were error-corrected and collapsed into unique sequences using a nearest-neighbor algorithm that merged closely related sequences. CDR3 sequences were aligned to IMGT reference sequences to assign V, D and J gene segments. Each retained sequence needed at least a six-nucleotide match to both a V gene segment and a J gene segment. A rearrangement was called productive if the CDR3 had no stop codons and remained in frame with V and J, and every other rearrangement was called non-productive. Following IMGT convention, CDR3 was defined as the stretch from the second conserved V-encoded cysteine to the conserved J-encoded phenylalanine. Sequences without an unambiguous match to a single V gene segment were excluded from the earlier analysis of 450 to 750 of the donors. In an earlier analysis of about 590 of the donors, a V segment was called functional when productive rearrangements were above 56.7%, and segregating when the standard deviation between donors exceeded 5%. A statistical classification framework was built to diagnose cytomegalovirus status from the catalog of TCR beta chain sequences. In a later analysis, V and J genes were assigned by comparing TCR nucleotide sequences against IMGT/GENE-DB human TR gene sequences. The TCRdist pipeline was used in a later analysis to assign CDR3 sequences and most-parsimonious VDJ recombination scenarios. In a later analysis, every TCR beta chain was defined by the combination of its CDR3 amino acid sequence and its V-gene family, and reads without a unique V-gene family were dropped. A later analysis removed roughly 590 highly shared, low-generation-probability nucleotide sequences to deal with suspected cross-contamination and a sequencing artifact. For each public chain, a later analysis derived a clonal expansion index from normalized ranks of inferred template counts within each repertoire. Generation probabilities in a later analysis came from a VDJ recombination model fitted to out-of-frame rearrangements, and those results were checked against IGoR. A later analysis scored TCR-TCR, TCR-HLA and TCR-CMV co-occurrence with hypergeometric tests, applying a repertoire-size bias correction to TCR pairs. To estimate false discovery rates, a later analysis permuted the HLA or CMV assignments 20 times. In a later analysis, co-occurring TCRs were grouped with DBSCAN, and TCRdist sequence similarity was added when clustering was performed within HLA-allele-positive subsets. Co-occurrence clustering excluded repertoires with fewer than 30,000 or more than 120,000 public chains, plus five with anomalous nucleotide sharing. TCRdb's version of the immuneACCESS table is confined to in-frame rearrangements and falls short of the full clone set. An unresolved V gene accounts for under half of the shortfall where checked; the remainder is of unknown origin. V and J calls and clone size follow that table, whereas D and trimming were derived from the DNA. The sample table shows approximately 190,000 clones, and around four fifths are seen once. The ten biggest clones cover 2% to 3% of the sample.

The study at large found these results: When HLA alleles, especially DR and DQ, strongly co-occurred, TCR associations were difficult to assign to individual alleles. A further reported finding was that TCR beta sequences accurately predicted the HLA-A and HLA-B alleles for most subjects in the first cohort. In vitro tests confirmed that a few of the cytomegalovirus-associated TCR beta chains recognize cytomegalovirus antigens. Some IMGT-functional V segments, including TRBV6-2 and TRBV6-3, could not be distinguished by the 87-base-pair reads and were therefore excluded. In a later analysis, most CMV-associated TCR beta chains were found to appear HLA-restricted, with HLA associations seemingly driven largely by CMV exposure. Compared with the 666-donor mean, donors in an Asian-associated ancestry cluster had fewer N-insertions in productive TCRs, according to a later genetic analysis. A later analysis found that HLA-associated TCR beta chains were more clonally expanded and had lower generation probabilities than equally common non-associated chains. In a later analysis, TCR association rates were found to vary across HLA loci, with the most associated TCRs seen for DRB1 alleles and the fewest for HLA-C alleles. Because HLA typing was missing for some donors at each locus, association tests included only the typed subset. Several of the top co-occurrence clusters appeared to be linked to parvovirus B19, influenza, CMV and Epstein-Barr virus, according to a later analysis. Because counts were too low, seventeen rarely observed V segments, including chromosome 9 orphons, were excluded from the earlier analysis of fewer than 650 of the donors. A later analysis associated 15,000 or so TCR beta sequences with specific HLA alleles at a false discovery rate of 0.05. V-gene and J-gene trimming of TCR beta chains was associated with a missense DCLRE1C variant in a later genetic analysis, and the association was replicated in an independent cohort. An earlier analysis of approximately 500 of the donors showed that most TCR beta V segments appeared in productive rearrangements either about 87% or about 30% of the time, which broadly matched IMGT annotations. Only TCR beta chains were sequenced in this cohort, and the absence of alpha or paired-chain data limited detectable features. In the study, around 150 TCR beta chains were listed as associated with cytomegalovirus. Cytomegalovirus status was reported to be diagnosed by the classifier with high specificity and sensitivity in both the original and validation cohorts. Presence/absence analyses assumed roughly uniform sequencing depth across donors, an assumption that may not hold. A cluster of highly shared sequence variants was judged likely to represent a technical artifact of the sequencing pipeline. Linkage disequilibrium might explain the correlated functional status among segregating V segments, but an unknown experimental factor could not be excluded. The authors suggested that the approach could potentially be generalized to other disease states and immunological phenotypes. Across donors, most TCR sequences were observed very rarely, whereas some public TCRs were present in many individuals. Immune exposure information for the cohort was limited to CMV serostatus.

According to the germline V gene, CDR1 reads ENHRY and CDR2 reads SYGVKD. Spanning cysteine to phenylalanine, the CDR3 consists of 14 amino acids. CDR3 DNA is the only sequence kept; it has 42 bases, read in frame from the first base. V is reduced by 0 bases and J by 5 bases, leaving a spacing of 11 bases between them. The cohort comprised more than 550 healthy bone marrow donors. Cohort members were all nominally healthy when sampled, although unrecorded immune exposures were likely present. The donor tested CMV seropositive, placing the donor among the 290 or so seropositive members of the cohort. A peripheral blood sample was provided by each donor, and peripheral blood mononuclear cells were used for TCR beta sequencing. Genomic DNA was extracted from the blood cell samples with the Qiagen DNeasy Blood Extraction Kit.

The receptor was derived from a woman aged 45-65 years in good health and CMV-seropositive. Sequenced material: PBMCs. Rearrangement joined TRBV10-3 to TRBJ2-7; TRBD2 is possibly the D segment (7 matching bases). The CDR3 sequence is CAISESGGAHEQYF. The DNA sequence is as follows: TGTGCCATCAGTGAGTCAGGGGGGGCCCACGAGCAGTACTTC.